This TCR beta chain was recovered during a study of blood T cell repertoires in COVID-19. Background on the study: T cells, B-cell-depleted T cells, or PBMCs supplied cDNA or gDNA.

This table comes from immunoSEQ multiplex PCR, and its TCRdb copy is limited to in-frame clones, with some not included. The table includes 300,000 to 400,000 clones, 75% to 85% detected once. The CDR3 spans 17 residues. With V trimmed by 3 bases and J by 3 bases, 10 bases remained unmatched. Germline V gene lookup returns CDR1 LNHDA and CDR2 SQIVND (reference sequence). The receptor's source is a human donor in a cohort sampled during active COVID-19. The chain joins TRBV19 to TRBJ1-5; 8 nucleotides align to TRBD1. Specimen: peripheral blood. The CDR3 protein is CASSIGTGGSFNQPQHF. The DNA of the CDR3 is TGTGCCAGTAGTATCGGCACAGGGGGTTCTTTCAATCAGCCCCAGCATTTT.